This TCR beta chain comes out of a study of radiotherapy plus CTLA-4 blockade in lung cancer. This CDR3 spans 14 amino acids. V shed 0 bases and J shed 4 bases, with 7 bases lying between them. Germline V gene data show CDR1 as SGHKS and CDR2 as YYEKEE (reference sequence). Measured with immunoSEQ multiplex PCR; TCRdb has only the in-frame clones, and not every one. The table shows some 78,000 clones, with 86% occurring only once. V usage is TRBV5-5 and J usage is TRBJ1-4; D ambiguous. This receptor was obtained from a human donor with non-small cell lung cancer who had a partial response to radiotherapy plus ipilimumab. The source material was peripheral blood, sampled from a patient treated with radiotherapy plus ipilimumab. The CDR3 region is CASSLGTLNEKLFF. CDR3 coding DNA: TGTGCCAGCAGCTTGGGGACTCTTAATGAAAAACTGTTTTTT.